Here is one TCR beta chain with its context. CDR3 length: 15 residues. Germline V gene lookup returns CDR1 SGHRS and CDR2 YFSETQ. V lost 4 bases, J lost 2 bases, and 15 bases lay in between. The authors' processing: How many nucleated cells were present was estimated from reference gene primer amplification. Sequenced by immunoSEQ multiplex PCR; TCRdb stores in-frame clones only, minus some. V and J calls and clone size are as listed in that table; D and trimming were resolved from the DNA. The table lists 110,000 to 150,000 clones, 79% of them singletons. The data originate from a study of blood T cell repertoires in COVID-19. For the study at large: Nucleic acid was either cDNA or gDNA, and it came from T cells, B-cell-depleted T cells, or PBMCs.

J is TRBJ1-2 and V is TRBV5-1, with a possible D match to TRBD1 (6 bases). The sequenced sample was peripheral blood. The clonotype was recovered from a man aged 55 to 69 with acute or convalescent COVID-19. The CDR3 DNA reads TGCGCCAGCAGCGTTGAGGGCCAGGGGAACTATGGCTACACCTTC. This sequence encodes CASSVEGQGNYGYTF.